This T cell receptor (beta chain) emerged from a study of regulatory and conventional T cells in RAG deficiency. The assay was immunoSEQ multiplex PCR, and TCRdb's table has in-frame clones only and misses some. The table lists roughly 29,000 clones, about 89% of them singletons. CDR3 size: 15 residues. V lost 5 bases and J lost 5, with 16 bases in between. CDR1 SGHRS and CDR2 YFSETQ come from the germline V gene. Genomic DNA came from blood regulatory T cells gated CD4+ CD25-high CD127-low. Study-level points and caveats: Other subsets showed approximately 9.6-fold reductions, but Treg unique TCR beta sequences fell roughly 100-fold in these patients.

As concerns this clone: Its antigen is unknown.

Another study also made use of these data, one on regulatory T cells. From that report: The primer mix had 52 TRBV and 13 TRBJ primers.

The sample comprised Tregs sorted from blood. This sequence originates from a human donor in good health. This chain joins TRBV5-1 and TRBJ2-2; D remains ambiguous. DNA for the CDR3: TGCGCCAGCAGTCTCGCGGCAGGCCGAACCGGGGAGCTGTTTTTT. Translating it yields CASSLAAGRTGELFF.